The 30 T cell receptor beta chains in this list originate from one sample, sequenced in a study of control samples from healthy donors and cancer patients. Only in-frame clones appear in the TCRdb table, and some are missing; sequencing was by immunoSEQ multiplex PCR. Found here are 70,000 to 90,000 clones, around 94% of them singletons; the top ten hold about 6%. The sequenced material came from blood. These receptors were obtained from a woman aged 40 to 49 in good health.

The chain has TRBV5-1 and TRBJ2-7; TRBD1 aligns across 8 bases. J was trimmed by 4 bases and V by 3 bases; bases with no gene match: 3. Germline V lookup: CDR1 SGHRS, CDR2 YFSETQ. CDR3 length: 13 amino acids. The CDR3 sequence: CASSYYRGYEQYF. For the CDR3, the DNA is TGCGCCAGCAGCTACTACAGGGGGTACGAGCAGTACTTC.

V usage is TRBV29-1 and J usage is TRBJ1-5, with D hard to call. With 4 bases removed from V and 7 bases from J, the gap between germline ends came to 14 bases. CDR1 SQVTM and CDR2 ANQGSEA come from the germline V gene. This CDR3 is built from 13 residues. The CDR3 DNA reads TGCAGCGTTGGACCGAGCTCTAGGCAGCCCCAGCATTTT. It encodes CSVGPSSRQPQHF.

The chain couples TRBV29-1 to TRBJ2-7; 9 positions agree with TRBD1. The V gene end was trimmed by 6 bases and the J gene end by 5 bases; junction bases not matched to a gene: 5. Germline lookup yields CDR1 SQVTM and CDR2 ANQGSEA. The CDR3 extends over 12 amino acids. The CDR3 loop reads CSVGQGSDEQYF. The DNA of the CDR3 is TGCAGCGTGGGACAGGGCTCTGACGAGCAGTACTTC.

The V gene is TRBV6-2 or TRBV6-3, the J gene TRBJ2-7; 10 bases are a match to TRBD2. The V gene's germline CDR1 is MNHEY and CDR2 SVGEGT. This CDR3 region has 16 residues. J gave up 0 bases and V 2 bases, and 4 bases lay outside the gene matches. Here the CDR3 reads CASSYRLAGGSYEQYF. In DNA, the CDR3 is TGTGCCAGCAGTTACCGACTAGCGGGTGGCTCCTACGAGCAGTACTTC.

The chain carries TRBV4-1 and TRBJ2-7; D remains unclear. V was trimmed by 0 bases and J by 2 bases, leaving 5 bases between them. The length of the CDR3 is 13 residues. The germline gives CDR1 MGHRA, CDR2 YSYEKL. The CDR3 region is CASSQEVTYEQYF. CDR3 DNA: TGCGCCAGCAGCCAAGAAGTTACCTACGAGCAGTACTTC.

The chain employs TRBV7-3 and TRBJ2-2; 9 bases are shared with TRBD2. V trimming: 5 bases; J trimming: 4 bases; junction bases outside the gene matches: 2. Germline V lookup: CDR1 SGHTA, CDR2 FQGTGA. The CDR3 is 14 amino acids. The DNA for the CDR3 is TGTGCCAGCAGCCTAGCGGGGATCACCGGGGAGCTGTTTTTT. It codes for CASSLAGITGELFF.

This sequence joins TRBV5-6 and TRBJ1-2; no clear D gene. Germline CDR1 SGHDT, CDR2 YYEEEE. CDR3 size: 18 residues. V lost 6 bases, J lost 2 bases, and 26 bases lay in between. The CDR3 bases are TGTGCCAGCACCATTTATGGGATTGGTATGCCGCCCAACTATGGCTACACCTTC. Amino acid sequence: CASTIYGIGMPPNYGYTF. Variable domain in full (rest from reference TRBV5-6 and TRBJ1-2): DAGVTQSPTHLIKTRGQQVTLRCSPKSGHDTVSWYQQALGQGPQFIFQYYEEEERQRGNFPDRFSGHQFPNYSSELNVNALLLGDSALYLCASTIYGIGMPPNYGYTFGSGTRLTVV.

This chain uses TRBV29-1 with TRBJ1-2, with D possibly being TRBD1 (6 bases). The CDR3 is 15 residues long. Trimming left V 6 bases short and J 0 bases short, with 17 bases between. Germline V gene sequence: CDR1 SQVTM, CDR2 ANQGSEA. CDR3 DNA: TGCAGCGTCACGACTTCGACAGGAGCTAACTATGGCTACACCTTC. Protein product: CSVTTSTGANYGYTF.

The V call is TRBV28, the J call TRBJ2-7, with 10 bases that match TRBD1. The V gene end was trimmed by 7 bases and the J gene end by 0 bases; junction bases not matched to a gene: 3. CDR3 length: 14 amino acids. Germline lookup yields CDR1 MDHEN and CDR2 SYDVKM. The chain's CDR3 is CASTRQGASYEQYF. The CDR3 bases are TGTGCCAGCACTCGACAGGGGGCCTCCTACGAGCAGTACTTC.

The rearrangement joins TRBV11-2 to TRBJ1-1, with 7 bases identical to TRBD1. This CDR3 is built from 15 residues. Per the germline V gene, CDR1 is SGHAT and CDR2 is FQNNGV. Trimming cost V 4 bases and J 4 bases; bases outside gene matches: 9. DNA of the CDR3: TGTGCCAGCAGCTCCATACAGGGGTTTGTCACTGAAGCTTTCTTT. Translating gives CASSSIQGFVTEAFF.

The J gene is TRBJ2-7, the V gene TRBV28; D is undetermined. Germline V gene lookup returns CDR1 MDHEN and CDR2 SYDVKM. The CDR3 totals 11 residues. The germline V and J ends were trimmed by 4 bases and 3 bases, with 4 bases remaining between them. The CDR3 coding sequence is TGTGCCAGCAGTTCCCTCTACGAGCAGTACTTC. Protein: CASSSLYEQYF.

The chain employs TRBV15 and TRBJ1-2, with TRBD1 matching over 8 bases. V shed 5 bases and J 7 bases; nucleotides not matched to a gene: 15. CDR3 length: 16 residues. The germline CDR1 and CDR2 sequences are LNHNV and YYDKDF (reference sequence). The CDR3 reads CATSGQIGTGDTGYTF. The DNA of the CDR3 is TGTGCCACCAGCGGACAGATCGGGACAGGCGATACTGGCTACACCTTC. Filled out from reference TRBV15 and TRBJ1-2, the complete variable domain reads DAMVIQNPRYQVTQFGKPVTLSCSQTLNHNVMYWYQQKSSQAPKLLFHYYDKDFNNEADTPDNFQSRRPNTSFCFLDIRSPGLGDTAMYLCATSGQIGTGDTGYTFGSGTRLTVV.

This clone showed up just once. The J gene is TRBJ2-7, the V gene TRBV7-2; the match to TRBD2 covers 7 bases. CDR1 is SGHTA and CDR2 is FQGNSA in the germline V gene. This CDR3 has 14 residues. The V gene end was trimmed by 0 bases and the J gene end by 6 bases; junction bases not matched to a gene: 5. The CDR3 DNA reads TGTGCCAGCAGCTTAGCCCACCGCGGGGGCGAGCAGTACTTC. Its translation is CASSLAHRGGEQYF.

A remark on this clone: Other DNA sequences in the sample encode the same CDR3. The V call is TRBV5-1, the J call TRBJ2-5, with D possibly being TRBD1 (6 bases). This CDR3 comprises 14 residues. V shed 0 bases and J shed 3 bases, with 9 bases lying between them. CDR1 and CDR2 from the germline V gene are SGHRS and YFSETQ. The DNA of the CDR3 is TGCGCCAGCAGCTTGGACAGGGCTGAAGAGACCCAGTACTTC. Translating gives CASSLDRAEETQYF.

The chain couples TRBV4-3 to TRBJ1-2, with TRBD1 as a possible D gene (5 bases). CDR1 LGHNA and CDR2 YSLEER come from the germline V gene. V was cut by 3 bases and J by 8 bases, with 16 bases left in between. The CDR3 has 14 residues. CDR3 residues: CASSQDHDSYGYTF. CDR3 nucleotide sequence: TGCGCCAGCAGCCAGGACCACGACAGTTACGGCTACACCTTC.

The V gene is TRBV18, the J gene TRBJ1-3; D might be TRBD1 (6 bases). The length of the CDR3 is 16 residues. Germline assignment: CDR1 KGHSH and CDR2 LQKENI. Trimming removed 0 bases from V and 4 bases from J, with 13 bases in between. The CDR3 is CASSPPDRQRGNTIYF. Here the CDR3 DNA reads TGTGCCAGCTCACCACCGGACAGACAGAGGGGAAACACCATATATTTT.

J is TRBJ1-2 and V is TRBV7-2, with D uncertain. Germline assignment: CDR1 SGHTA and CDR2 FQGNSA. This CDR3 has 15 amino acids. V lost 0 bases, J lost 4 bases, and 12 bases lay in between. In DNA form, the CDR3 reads TGTGCCAGCAGCTTAGCGGAAGCCGCCCCCTATGGCTACACCTTC. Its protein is CASSLAEAAPYGYTF.

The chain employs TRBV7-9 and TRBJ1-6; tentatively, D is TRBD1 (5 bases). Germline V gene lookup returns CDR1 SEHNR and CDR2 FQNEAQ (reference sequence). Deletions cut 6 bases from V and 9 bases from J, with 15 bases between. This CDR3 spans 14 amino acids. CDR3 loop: CASRGLGSGSPLHF. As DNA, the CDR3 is TGTGCCAGCAGGGGACTGGGGTCAGGTTCACCCCTCCACTTT. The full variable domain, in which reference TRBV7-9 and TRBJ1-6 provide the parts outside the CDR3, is DTGVSQNPRHKITKRGQNVTFRCDPISEHNRLYWYRQTLGQGPEFLTYFQNEAQLEKSRLLSDRFSAERPKGSFSTLEIQRTEQGDSAMYLCASRGLGSGSPLHFGNGTRLTVT.

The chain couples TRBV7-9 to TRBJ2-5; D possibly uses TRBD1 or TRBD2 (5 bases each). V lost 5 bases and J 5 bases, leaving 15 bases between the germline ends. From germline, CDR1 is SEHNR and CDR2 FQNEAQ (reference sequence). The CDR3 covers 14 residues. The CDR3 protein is CASSPGRQGETQYF. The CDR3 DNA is TGTGCCAGCAGCCCGGGACGCCAGGGCGAGACCCAGTACTTC.

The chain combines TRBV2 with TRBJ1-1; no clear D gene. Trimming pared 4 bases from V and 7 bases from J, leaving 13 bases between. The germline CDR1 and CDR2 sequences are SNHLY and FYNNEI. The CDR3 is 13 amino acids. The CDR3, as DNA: TGTGCCAGCAGTGGTGGGGTAGTAAATGAAGCTTTCTTT. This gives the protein CASSGGVVNEAFF.

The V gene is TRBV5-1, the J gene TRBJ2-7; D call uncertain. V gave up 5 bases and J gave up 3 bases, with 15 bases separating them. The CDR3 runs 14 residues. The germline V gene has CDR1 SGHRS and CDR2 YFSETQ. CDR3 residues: CASSPGLWGYEQYF. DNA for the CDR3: TGCGCCAGCAGTCCTGGGTTGTGGGGCTACGAGCAGTACTTC.

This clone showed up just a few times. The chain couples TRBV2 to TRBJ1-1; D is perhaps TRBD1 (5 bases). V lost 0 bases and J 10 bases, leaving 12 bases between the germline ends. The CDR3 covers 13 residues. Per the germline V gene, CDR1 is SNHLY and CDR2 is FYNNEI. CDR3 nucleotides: TGTGCCAGCAGTGAAGCGGGGGAGTTCGGAGCTTTCTTT. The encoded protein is CASSEAGEFGAFF.

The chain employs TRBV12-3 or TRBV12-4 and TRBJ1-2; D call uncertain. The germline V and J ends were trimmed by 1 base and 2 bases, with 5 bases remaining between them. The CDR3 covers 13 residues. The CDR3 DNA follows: TGTGCCAGCAGTTTAGGGTACAACTATGGCTACACCTTC. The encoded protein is CASSLGYNYGYTF.

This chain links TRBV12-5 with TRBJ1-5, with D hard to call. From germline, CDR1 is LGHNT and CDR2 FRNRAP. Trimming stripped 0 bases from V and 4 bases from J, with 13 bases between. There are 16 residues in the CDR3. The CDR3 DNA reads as TGTGCTAGTGGTTTGGTACGCCAAAGCTCAAATCAGCCCCAGCATTTT. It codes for CASGLVRQSSNQPQHF.

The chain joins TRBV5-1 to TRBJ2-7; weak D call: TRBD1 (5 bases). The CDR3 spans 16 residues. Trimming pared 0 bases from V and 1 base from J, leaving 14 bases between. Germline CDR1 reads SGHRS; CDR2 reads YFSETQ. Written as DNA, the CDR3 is TGCGCCAGCAGCTTGGGCCTGGACATTAATTCCTACGAGCAGTACTTC. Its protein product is CASSLGLDINSYEQYF.

In DNA form, the CDR3 reads TGTGCCAGCAGTTTATTGGGTCACCCTGCCTACGAGCAGTACTTC. Encoded protein: CASSLLGHPAYEQYF. The chain uses TRBV27 and TRBJ2-7; D call uncertain. Trimming shortened V by 1 base and J by 2 bases, and 12 bases separated the two germline ends. CDR1 MNHEY and CDR2 SMNVEV come from the germline V gene (reference sequence). This CDR3 region has 15 residues.

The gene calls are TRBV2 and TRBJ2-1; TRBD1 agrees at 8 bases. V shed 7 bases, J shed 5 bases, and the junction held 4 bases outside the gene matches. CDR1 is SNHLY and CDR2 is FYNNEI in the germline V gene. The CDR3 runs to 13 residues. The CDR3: CASTQDRDNEQFF. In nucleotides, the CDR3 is TGTGCCAGCACCCAGGACAGGGACAATGAGCAGTTCTTC.

This chain's CDR3 is CASSSPGTASYEQYF. Here the CDR3 DNA reads TGTGCCAGCAGTTCCCCCGGGACAGCCTCCTACGAGCAGTACTTC. This chain joins TRBV28 and TRBJ2-7; 7 nucleotides agree with TRBD1. The CDR3 is 15 amino acids. Trimming cost V 4 bases and J 0 bases; bases outside gene matches: 6. CDR1 is MDHEN, CDR2 SYDVKM, per germline.

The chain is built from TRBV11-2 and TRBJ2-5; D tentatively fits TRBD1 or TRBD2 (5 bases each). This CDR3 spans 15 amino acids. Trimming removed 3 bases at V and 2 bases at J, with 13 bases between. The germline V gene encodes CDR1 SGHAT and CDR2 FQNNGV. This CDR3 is CASSLGTGGQETQYF. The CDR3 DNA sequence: TGTGCCAGCAGCTTGGGGACGGGTGGGCAAGAGACCCAGTACTTC. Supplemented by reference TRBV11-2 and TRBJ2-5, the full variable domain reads EAGVAQSPRYKIIEKRQSVAFWCNPISGHATLYWYQQILGQGPKLLIQFQNNGVVDDSQLPKDRFSAERLKGVDSTLKIQPAKLEDSAVYLCASSLGTGGQETQYFGPGTRLLVL.

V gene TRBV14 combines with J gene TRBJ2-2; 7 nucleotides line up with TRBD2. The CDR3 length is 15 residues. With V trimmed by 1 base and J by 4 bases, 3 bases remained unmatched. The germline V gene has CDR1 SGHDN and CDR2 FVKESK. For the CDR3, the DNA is TGTGCCAGCAGCCAAGCGGGAGGCGTCACCGGGGAGCTGTTTTTT. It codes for CASSQAGGVTGELFF.